Listed below are T cell receptor beta chains from one sample, sequenced in a study of cytomegalovirus exposure and HLA in healthy donors. Profiled with immunoSEQ multiplex PCR; TCRdb holds only in-frame clones, not every one. Among some 110,000 clones listed, 75% to 90% were seen once. The material sequenced was PBMCs. The receptors stem from a man aged 18 to 30 in good health and CMV-seropositive. Each CDR3 is given with its conserved first and last residue. Each record gives: D gene, J gene, clone size, V gene, CDR3 protein, CDR3 DNA. The D gene is left open where the match is weak. A row's size may be missing; if present it is once, few, many or a size class.

TRBD2 | TRBJ2-1 | . | TRBV5-1 | CASSLSLRGFSSYNEQFF | TGCGCCAGCAGCTTGAGTTTGCGGGGGTTTAGCTCCTACAATGAGCAGTTCTTC
. | TRBJ2-2 | few | TRBV19 | CASSIDLRGTGELFF | TGTGCCAGTAGTATAGACCTCCGAGGGACCGGGGAGCTGTTTTTT
TRBD1 | TRBJ2-5 | . | TRBV5-6 | CASSTRTGSETQYF | TGTGCCAGCAGCACCAGGACAGGGTCGGAGACCCAGTACTTC
. | TRBJ1-1 | . | TRBV20-1 | CSARKTDEAFF | TGCAGTGCTCGGAAGACAGACGAAGCTTTCTTT
. | TRBJ1-1 | . | TRBV27 | CASSLRWNTEAFF | TGTGCCAGCAGTTTACGGTGGAACACTGAAGCTTTCTTT
TRBD1 | TRBJ2-7 | . | TRBV5-8 | CASNLDRGGTEVF | TGTGCCAGCAACTTGGACAGGGGAGGAACCGAGGTCTTC
. | TRBJ1-5 | . | TRBV7-9 | CASSLGILTPQHF | TGTGCCAGCAGCTTGGGCATACTCACGCCCCAGCATTTT
TRBD1 | TRBJ1-3 | . | TRBV25-1 | CASSGTGVIGNTIYF | TGTGCCAGCAGTGGGACAGGGGTAATTGGAAACACCATATATTTT
. | TRBJ2-7 | . | TRBV7-9 | CASSLSRSPLEQYF | TGTGCCAGCAGCCTTTCCAGGTCCCCTCTCGAGCAGTACTTC
. | TRBJ1-2 | . | TRBV11-2 | CASSMGLDGYTF | TGTGCCAGCAGCATGGGACTTGATGGCTACACCTTC
. | TRBJ1-1 | . | TRBV29-1 | CSVEVGGNTEAFF | TGCAGCGTTGAGGTAGGGGGGAACACTGAAGCTTTCTTT
. | TRBJ2-2 | . | TRBV7-6 | CASSQSGWGELFF | TGTGCCAGCAGCCAATCGGGGTGGGGGGAGCTGTTTTTT
. | TRBJ2-7 | . | TRBV10-2 | CASSETATYEQYF | TGCGCCAGCAGTGAGACCGCTACCTACGAGCAGTACTTC
. | TRBJ2-7 | . | TRBV11-2 | CASSLDGLRDYEQYF | TGTGCCAGCAGCTTAGATGGTTTGAGGGACTACGAGCAGTACTTC
. | TRBJ2-1 | . | TRBV18 | CASSFSGQEQFF | TGTGCCAGCTCTTTTTCCGGACAAGAGCAGTTCTTC
TRBD1 | TRBJ1-1 | . | TRBV27 | CASRTGLDTEAFF | TGTGCCAGCAGGACAGGGTTGGACACTGAAGCTTTCTTT
. | TRBJ1-2 | few | TRBV10-3 | CAISERDTRDGYTF | TGTGCCATCAGTGAGAGAGACACGAGGGATGGCTACACCTTC
. | TRBJ2-6 | . | TRBV19 | CASALNRAGANVLTF | TGTGCCAGTGCCCTCAACAGGGCTGGGGCCAACGTCCTGACTTTC
. | TRBJ1-1 | . | TRBV28 | CASSQIDGRVQAFF | TGTGCCAGCAGCCAAATTGATGGGAGGGTACAAGCTTTCTTT
TRBD1 | TRBJ2-1 | . | TRBV7-2 | CASSWTGSSYNEQFF | TGTGCCAGCAGCTGGACAGGGTCCTCCTACAATGAGCAGTTCTTC
. | TRBJ2-7 | . | TRBV7-2 | CASSLTYYEQYF | TGTGCCAGCAGTCTTACCTACTACGAGCAGTACTTC
. | TRBJ1-1 | . | TRBV10-1 | CASSESLDTEAFF | TGCGCCAGCAGTGAGTCTTTAGACACTGAAGCTTTCTTT
TRBD1 | TRBJ2-7 | . | TRBV7-9 | CASSLTRDRVSYEQYF | TGTGCCAGCAGCCTCACCCGGGACAGGGTTTCCTACGAGCAGTACTTC
. | TRBJ2-1 | . | TRBV5-1 | CASSLMVGNEQFF | TGCGCCAGCAGCTTGATGGTCGGCAATGAGCAGTTCTTC
. | TRBJ2-7 | . | TRBV5-5 | CASSLVFGGYEQYF | TGTGCCAGCAGCTTGGTCTTCGGCGGCTACGAGCAGTACTTC
TRBD2 | TRBJ2-7 | . | TRBV4-1 | CASRREGINSYEQYF | TGCGCCAGCAGGCGGGAGGGGATAAACTCCTACGAGCAGTACTTC
TRBD1 | TRBJ1-5 | few | TRBV2 | CASKQDRDNQPQHF | TGTGCCAGCAAGCAAGACAGGGACAATCAGCCCCAGCATTTT
. | TRBJ1-4 | . | TRBV27 | CASSSLTANNEKLFF | TGTGCCAGCAGCTCCCTAACAGCAAATAATGAAAAACTGTTTTTT
TRBD1 | TRBJ1-5 | . | TRBV4-1 | CASRDRGFGQPQHF | TGCGCCAGTAGGGACAGGGGGTTTGGGCAGCCCCAGCATTTT
. | TRBJ2-1 | . | TRBV5-1 | CASNEAGGNEQFF | TGCGCCAGCAACGAGGCCGGAGGCAATGAGCAGTTCTTC
. | TRBJ2-1 | . | TRBV5-1 | CASSLRPSVSYNEQFF | TGCGCCAGCAGCCTCAGGCCTTCGGTCTCCTACAATGAGCAGTTCTTC
. | TRBJ1-5 | . | TRBV7-2 | CASSSEGVVAPQHF | TGTGCCAGCAGCTCCGAGGGAGTAGTAGCGCCCCAGCATTTT
. | TRBJ1-1 | . | TRBV29-1 | CSVHTNTEAFF | TGCAGCGTTCACACGAACACTGAAGCTTTCTTT
. | TRBJ2-1 | . | TRBV4-1 | CASSQDPVNEQFF | TGCGCCAGCAGCCAAGATCCGGTAAATGAGCAGTTCTTC
. | TRBJ2-7 | . | TRBV4-3 | CASSQIGRVNEQYF | TGCGCCAGCAGCCAAATTGGCAGGGTGAACGAGCAGTACTTC
TRBD1 | TRBJ2-2 | . | TRBV28 | CASRRQGATGELFF | TGTGCCAGCCGGAGACAGGGGGCGACCGGGGAGCTGTTTTTT
. | TRBJ2-2 | . | TRBV7-9 | CASSFLGGNTGELFF | TGTGCCAGCAGCTTCCTAGGGGGGAACACCGGGGAGCTGTTTTTT
TRBD1 | TRBJ1-6 | . | TRBV2 | CASSVSTTGVLSPLHF | TGTGCCAGCAGTGTCTCAACGACAGGGGTACTTTCACCCCTCCACTTT
TRBD1 | TRBJ2-5 | . | TRBV18 | CASSRGRQGQETQYF | TGTGCCAGCTCACGAGGACGACAGGGTCAAGAGACCCAGTACTTC
TRBD1 | TRBJ2-1 | . | TRBV2 | CASSEARDRYNEQFF | TGTGCCAGCAGTGAAGCCCGGGACAGATACAATGAGCAGTTCTTC
. | TRBJ2-2 | . | TRBV6-6 | CASSYFVGGNTGELFF | TGTGCCAGCAGTTACTTCGTCGGGGGGAACACCGGGGAGCTGTTTTTT
. | TRBJ1-5 | . | TRBV7-2 | CASSWASGARQPQHF | TGTGCCAGCAGCTGGGCCTCAGGGGCGCGACAGCCCCAGCATTTT
TRBD1 | TRBJ1-2 | . | TRBV5-1 | CASSSRGEGAGGYTF | TGCGCCAGCAGCTCCCGGGGAGAGGGGGCTGGAGGCTACACCTTC
TRBD2 | TRBJ2-1 | . | TRBV6-5 | CASSYLAGDNEQFF | TGTGCCAGCAGTTATCTAGCGGGGGACAATGAGCAGTTCTTC
. | TRBJ1-3 | . | TRBV6-5 | CASSAKGGYTIYF | TGTGCCAGCAGTGCTAAGGGCGGGTACACCATATATTTT
TRBD1 | TRBJ2-7 | few | TRBV28 | CASSIQGQGEQYF | TGTGCCAGCAGCATACAGGGACAGGGCGAGCAGTACTTC
. | TRBJ2-7 | . | TRBV10-3 | CAISDREEQYF | TGTGCCATCAGTGACCGGGAGGAGCAGTACTTC
. | TRBJ2-3 | . | TRBV29-1 | CSVEPGTDTQYF | TGCAGCGTTGAACCAGGCACAGATACGCAGTATTTT
TRBD1 | TRBJ1-1 | . | TRBV2 | CASRDRGRAFF | TGTGCCAGCAGGGACAGGGGGCGAGCTTTCTTT
TRBD2 | TRBJ2-2 | . | TRBV18 | CASSRTSGDLNTGELFF | TGTGCCAGCTCACGGACTAGCGGGGACCTGAACACCGGGGAGCTGTTTTTT
. | TRBJ2-5 | . | TRBV9 | CASSVNTQGRGETQYF | TGTGCCAGCAGCGTTAATACACAGGGAAGGGGGGAGACCCAGTACTTC